This entry lists 21 T cell receptor beta chains sequenced from one sample in a study of spatial heterogeneity in lung cancer. Documented time point: sample taken at primary tumor resection. MiXCR, run by TCRdb on the 5' RACE reads, gives a single entry per CDR3 protein. The data contain 40,000 to 45,000 distinct CDR3 sequences, nearly 7% of them seen just once; the ten biggest clones take up 40% to 45%. The material sequenced was PBMCs, taken at surgery. These receptors were taken from a female donor with early-stage non-small cell lung cancer.

This chain connects TRBV6-5 to TRBJ1-1; 7 bases are a match to TRBD1. This CDR3 comprises 13 residues. J lost 4 bases, V lost 7 bases, and 6 bases had no gene match. Germline V CDR1 and CDR2: MNHEY, SVGAGI. The CDR3 here is CASKQGLGTEAFF. CDR3 in DNA: TGTGCCAGCAAACAGGGGCTAGGCACTGAAGCTTTCTTT.

Ten or more counts support this clonotype. V usage is TRBV12-3 or TRBV12-4 and J usage is TRBJ1-2; 8 bases are shared with TRBD1. V dropped 5 bases and J dropped 8; count of bases not matched to a gene: 4. The CDR3 totals 12 residues. Written as DNA, the CDR3 is TGTGCCAGCAGTCCCAGGGGGCCAGGCTACACCTTC. Protein: CASSPRGPGYTF.

The table lists this clonotype with many counts. The genes are TRBV30 and TRBJ2-6, with 11 bases aligning to TRBD2. Germline-derived CDR1 and CDR2 are GTSNPN and SVGIG (reference sequence). CDR3 size: 21 residues. V was clipped by 5 bases and J by 0 bases; unmatched bases: 18. This CDR3 reads CAWRSTGRLGLAGSGANVLTF. The DNA for the CDR3 is TGTGCCTGGCGCTCGACAGGGAGGCTTGGACTAGCGGGCTCTGGGGCCAACGTCCTGACTTTC.

At least ten counts were recorded for this clonotype. CDR3 bases: TGTGCCAGCTCACAGGCAGCTTCCTACGAGCAGTACTTC. Translated, it gives CASSQAASYEQYF. The chain combines TRBV18 with TRBJ2-7; D is undetermined. Germline V CDR1 and CDR2: KGHSH, LQKENI. This CDR3 has 13 amino acids. The V gene lost 4 bases and the J gene lost 1 base, with 8 bases spanning the gap.

This clonotype was observed many times. V usage is TRBV5-6 and J usage is TRBJ1-4, with TRBD1 matching 8 bases. CDR1 is SGHDT, CDR2 YYEEEE, per germline. Trimming cost V 4 bases and J 6 bases; bases outside gene matches: 5. This CDR3 is built from 14 residues. The CDR3: CASSLRTGYEKLFF. CDR3 nucleotide sequence: TGTGCCAGCAGCCTGCGGACAGGGTATGAAAAACTGTTTTTT.

This clonotype came up many times. The gene calls are TRBV5-1 and TRBJ1-6; a possible D gene is TRBD1 (6 bases). CDR1 and CDR2 (germline): SGHRS, YFSETQ. The CDR3 has 15 amino acids. V was clipped by 4 bases and J by 6 bases, with 14 bases between them. The CDR3 coding sequence is TGCGCCAGCAGCCCCAATCGGGGGCTTAATTCACCCCTCCACTTT. Its protein is CASSPNRGLNSPLHF.

This clonotype was seen at least ten times. The gene calls are TRBV25-1 and TRBJ1-3; possible D gene TRBD1, 5 bases. Germline V gene lookup returns CDR1 MGHDK and CDR2 SYGVNS. With 2 bases removed from V and 4 bases from J, the gap between germline ends came to 6 bases. This CDR3 has 13 amino acids. Here the CDR3 reads CASSEPGGNTIYF. The CDR3 bases are TGTGCCAGCAGTGAACCAGGGGGAAACACCATATATTTT.

This clonotype appeared many times. The rearrangement joins TRBV6-2 or TRBV6-3 to TRBJ2-3, with D possibly being TRBD1 (6 bases). Trimming pared 6 bases from V and 6 bases from J, leaving 10 bases between. The CDR3 runs to 12 residues. CDR1 and CDR2 from the germline V gene are MNHEY and SVGEGT. The DNA of the CDR3 is TGTGCCAGCAGCCAGCAGGGGGATACGCAGTATTTT. This encodes CASSQQGDTQYF.

This clonotype was found a few times. The J gene is TRBJ1-5, the V gene TRBV27; TRBD1 might be the D (5 bases). Germline CDR1 MNHEY, CDR2 SMNVEV (reference sequence). The CDR3 extends over 13 amino acids. V shed 2 bases and J shed 6 bases, with 8 bases lying between them. The CDR3 sequence is CASSLGGGQPQHF. DNA of the CDR3: TGTGCCAGCAGTTTAGGGGGGGGTCAGCCCCAGCATTTT.

The chain has TRBV12-3 or TRBV12-4 and TRBJ2-1, with 11 bases aligning to TRBD2. The CDR3 is made up of 15 amino acids. Trimming at V came to 7 bases and at J to 10 bases, leaving 12 bases not matched to a gene. The CDR3 spells CASILQLAGATEQFF. The CDR3 DNA reads as TGTGCCAGCATCCTCCAACTAGCGGGGGCCACCGAGCAGTTCTTC.

This clonotype was seen repeatedly, ten times or more. This sequence joins TRBV5-6 and TRBJ2-5; a possible D gene is TRBD2 (6 bases). V dropped 1 base and J dropped 1 base, with 14 bases sitting between them. CDR1 SGHDT and CDR2 YYEEEE come from the germline V gene. The length of the CDR3 is 16 residues. In nucleotides, the CDR3 is TGTGCCAGCAGCTTGAGGCTTAGCGGCCTCCAAGAGACCCAGTACTTC. Translated, it gives CASSLRLSGLQETQYF.

This clonotype was counted a few times. Here the CDR3 reads CASSNPGTPTTNEKLFF. In DNA, the CDR3 is TGTGCCAGCTCGAACCCCGGGACACCTACAACTAATGAAAAACTGTTTTTT. J is TRBJ1-4 and V is TRBV18, with D tentatively TRBD1 (6 bases). Germline CDR1 is KGHSH and CDR2 is LQKENI. Trimming stripped 6 bases from V and 0 bases from J, with 17 bases between. The CDR3 is 17 residues long.

A word on this clonotype: A much larger clone differs from this one at a single base, so this may be a read error. The chain couples TRBV27 to TRBJ2-3; D not certain. Germline loops: CDR1 MNHEY, CDR2 SMNVEV (reference sequence). The CDR3 runs 12 residues. CDR3 sequence reads: CASSSNTDTRYF. Written as DNA, the CDR3 is TGTGCCAGCAGTTCGAACACAGATACGCGGTATTTT.

As to this clonotype: A read error may be the cause here, since a much bigger clone is one base away. Lacking the conserved final phenylalanine or tryptophan, this CDR3 likely reflects a read error. The V call is TRBV3-1, the J call TRBJ1-1; D is uncertain. The V end lost 4 bases, the J end lost 3 bases, and 12 bases lay between the germline ends. Germline CDR1 LGHDT, CDR2 YNNKEL (reference sequence). This CDR3 contains 14 residues. The CDR3 protein is CASSRPDPHTEAFL. In DNA form, the CDR3 reads TGTGCCAGCAGCCGCCCGGATCCCCACACTGAAGCTTTCCTT.

This clonotype was seen many times. This chain uses TRBV12-3 or TRBV12-4 with TRBJ1-1, with a tentative D call TRBD1 (5 bases). V dropped 7 bases and J dropped 6 bases, with 9 bases sitting between them. The CDR3 consists of 11 residues. The CDR3 region has the DNA TGTGCCAGCAAAATGACAGCTGAAGCTTTCTTT. Its protein is CASKMTAEAFF.

This clonotype was recorded a few times. The chain couples TRBV5-1 to TRBJ2-1; D tentatively fits TRBD1 or TRBD2 (5 bases each). With 3 bases removed from V and 3 bases from J, the gap between germline ends came to 10 bases. The CDR3 totals 14 residues. CDR1 SGHRS and CDR2 YFSETQ come from the germline V gene. CDR3 protein: CASSSGRIYNEQFF. CDR3 sequence (DNA): TGCGCCAGCAGCTCGGGACGGATCTACAATGAGCAGTTCTTC.

This clonotype occurred a few times. The chain employs TRBV4-1 and TRBJ1-4; D is perhaps TRBD1 (6 bases). Germline V gene data show CDR1 as MGHRA and CDR2 as YSYEKL. V lost 0 bases, J lost 7 bases, and 15 bases lay in between. CDR3 length equals 16 residues. CDR3 in DNA: TGCGCCAGCAGCCAAGATCCGACAGGAGGAGTTGAAAAACTGTTTTTT. This encodes CASSQDPTGGVEKLFF.

The chain uses TRBV5-1 and TRBJ1-2; tentative D call: TRBD1 (5 bases). This CDR3 region has 15 residues. Germline V CDR1 and CDR2: SGHRS, YFSETQ. The V end was cut by 0 bases, the J end by 0 bases, with 9 bases between. Here the CDR3 reads CASSLARDSNYGYTF. CDR3 DNA: TGCGCCAGCAGCTTGGCCAGGGACTCTAACTATGGCTACACCTTC.

This clonotype was seen ten or more times. V is TRBV9 and J is TRBJ2-3, with no clear D. With 4 bases removed from V and 1 base from J, the gap between germline ends came to 13 bases. The CDR3 totals 15 residues. Germline V gene sequence: CDR1 SGDLS, CDR2 YYNGEE. DNA for the CDR3: TGTGCCAGCAGCCCTCAGCCGGCGGGCACAGATACGCAGTATTTT. It codes for CASSPQPAGTDTQYF. The complete variable domain, with remaining parts taken from reference TRBV9 and TRBJ2-3, reads DSGVTQTPKHLITATGQRVTLRCSPRSGDLSVYWYQQSLDQGLQFLIQYYNGEERAKGNILERFSAQQFPDLHSELNLSSLELGDSALYFCASSPQPAGTDTQYFGPGTRLTVL.

This clonotype was seen ten or more times. The chain links TRBV12-3 or TRBV12-4 to TRBJ1-2; no definite D call. This CDR3 spans 11 amino acids. V was cut by 5 bases and J by 3 bases, with 4 bases left in between. The CDR3 loop reads CASSRYYGYTF. CDR3 coding DNA: TGTGCCAGCAGTCGATACTATGGCTACACCTTC.

This clonotype was found a few times. The genes are TRBV7-3 and TRBJ2-3, with D possibly TRBD1 on 5 matching bases. Germline V gene data show CDR1 as SGHTA and CDR2 as FQGTGA. Trimming pared 4 bases from V and 8 bases from J, leaving 10 bases between. The CDR3 spans 12 residues. DNA of the CDR3: TGTGCCAGCAGCTCGCATCAGGGTACGCAGTATTTT. Translated: CASSSHQGTQYF. Variable domain in full (rest from reference TRBV7-3 and TRBJ2-3): GAGVSQTPSNKVTEKGKYVELRCDPISGHTALYWYRQSLGQGPEFLIYFQGTGAADDSGLPNDRFFAVRPEGSVSTLKIQRTERGDSAVYLCASSSHQGTQYFGPGTRLTVL.